Given below is one TCR beta chain in context. Its matching antigen is unknown. These data come from a study of T cells after posttransplantation cyclophosphamide. Method: immunoSEQ multiplex PCR; TCRdb's copy keeps in-frame clones and lacks some. Of several thousand clones in the sample, roughly four fifths are singletons; the top ten hold approximately 20%. Busulfan-fludarabine conditioning, marrow transplant, and cyclophosphamide on days +3 and +4 were administered. Study-level findings and limits: Recipient CMV seropositivity and CMV reactivation strongly tracked TRB clonality. Later post-transplant blood repertoires were often dominated by donor CD8+ memory clones.

Source: PBMCs, taken approximately 1,400 days after allogeneic stem cell transplant with posttransplant cyclophosphamide. This clonotype was obtained from a male patient aged 25-45 years who received an allogeneic stem cell transplant from a related donor, was CMV-positive, and had acute GVHD only. Some T cells here may be from the graft donor.

The CDR3 loop reads CSVAVDEQFF. The CDR3 bases are TGCAGTGTCGCGGTAGATGAGCAGTTCTTC. The chain employs TRBV20-1 and TRBJ2-1; D is unresolved. The ends were cut back, 7 bases at V and 8 bases at J, with 9 bases in the middle. The germline CDR1 and CDR2 sequences are DFQATT and SNEGSKA (reference sequence). CDR3 length: 10 amino acids.